This T cell receptor beta chain was observed in a study of blood T cell repertoires in COVID-19. Study-wide context: PBMCs, B-cell-depleted T cells, or T cells were the source of the cDNA or gDNA that made up the material.

This table comes from immunoSEQ multiplex PCR, and its TCRdb copy is limited to in-frame clones, with some not included. This table has 260,000 or so clones, 70% to 90% appearing once. Germline V gene lookup returns CDR1 SGHAT and CDR2 FQNNGV. V lost 4 bases to trimming and J lost 1 base; unmatched junction nucleotides: 12. This CDR3 is built from 18 residues. This chain links TRBV11-2 with TRBJ2-7; 11 bases agree with TRBD2. This receptor was obtained from a human donor in a cohort sampled during active COVID-19. Sequences were obtained from peripheral blood. The CDR3 protein is CASSSLLAGGLSSYEQYF. As DNA, the CDR3 is TGTGCCAGCAGCTCCCTCCTAGCGGGAGGCCTCTCTTCCTACGAGCAGTACTTC.